The next 3 T cell receptor beta chains were all read from a single sample in a study of blood T cell repertoires in COVID-19. The data were produced by immunoSEQ multiplex PCR, yet TCRdb's version contains in-frame clones alone and is incomplete. Of about 220,000 clones listed, around 89% are singletons. Sequenced sample: PBMCs or T cells enriched from blood (not recorded which). These receptors were taken from a woman aged 40 to 50 with acute COVID-19.

The genes are TRBV19 and TRBJ2-1, with a weak D call TRBD1 (8 bases). Trimming took off 2 bases at V and 3 bases at J, with 14 bases between the two ends. The CDR3 is made up of 16 amino acids. Germline CDR1 LNHDA, CDR2 SQIVND (reference sequence). CDR3 region: CASSIQGAGDYNEQFF. In DNA form, the CDR3 reads TGTGCCAGTAGTATACAGGGGGCGGGAGACTACAATGAGCAGTTCTTC. Full variable domain (rest looked up from reference TRBV19 and TRBJ2-1): DGGITQSPKYLFRKEGQNVTLSCEQNLNHDAMYWYRQDPGQGLRLIYYSQIVNDFQKGDIAEGYSVSREKKESFPLTVTSAQKNPTAFYLCASSIQGAGDYNEQFFGPGTRLTVL.

The chain uses TRBV5-1 and TRBJ2-7; TRBD1 aligns across 8 bases. The CDR3 covers 19 residues. Trimming at V came to 0 bases and at J to 0 bases, leaving 14 bases not matched to a gene. CDR1 and CDR2 from the germline V gene are SGHRS and YFSETQ. In DNA form, the CDR3 reads TGCGCCAGCAGCTTGGCGAGCACAAAGACAGGGGTTAGCTCCTACGAGCAGTACTTC. The encoded protein is CASSLASTKTGVSSYEQYF.

The gene calls are TRBV7-9 and TRBJ1-1; the D gene is possibly TRBD1 (6 bases). The germline V gene encodes CDR1 SEHNR and CDR2 FQNEAQ (reference sequence). The CDR3 contains 14 residues. V lost 3 bases to trimming and J lost 5 bases, with 13 bases between them. As DNA, the CDR3 is TGTGCCAGCAGCTTGGAGGGGGGGAGAACTGAAGCTTTCTTT. Its protein product is CASSLEGGRTEAFF.